This entry lists 14 T cell receptor beta chains sequenced from one sample in a study of blood T cell repertoires in COVID-19. Data came from immunoSEQ multiplex PCR; TCRdb stores just in-frame clones and leaves some out. The table lists 25,000 to 40,000 clones, approximately 85% of them singletons. Sample: peripheral blood. The receptors come from a human donor in a cohort sampled during active COVID-19.

This chain links TRBV27 with TRBJ1-6; TRBD1 agrees at 7 bases. Trimming took 6 bases from V and 5 from J; bases not matched to a gene: 13. CDR3 length: 17 residues. Germline lookup yields CDR1 MNHEY and CDR2 SMNVEV (reference sequence). The CDR3 sequence: CASRYVGDSFNNSPLHF. The CDR3 DNA reads TGTGCCAGCAGATACGTCGGGGACAGCTTTAATAATTCACCCCTCCACTTT.

The genes are TRBV7-2 and TRBJ1-1, with D possibly being TRBD1 (5 bases). Trimming took off 5 bases at V and 4 bases at J, with 14 bases between the two ends. Germline CDR1 is SGHTA and CDR2 is FQGNSA. The length of the CDR3 is 14 residues. CDR3 protein: CASSTGPWGTEAFF. The CDR3 nucleotides are TGTGCCAGCAGCACAGGCCCCTGGGGCACTGAAGCTTTCTTT.

The V and J genes are TRBV6-6 and TRBJ1-3; D is undetermined. Germline values: CDR1 MNHNY, CDR2 SVGAGI (reference sequence). Trimming stripped 0 bases from V and 4 bases from J, with 7 bases between. The CDR3 is 14 amino acids. CDR3 DNA: TGTGCCAGCAGTTACTCTGCGCCGGGAAACACCATATATTTT. It encodes CASSYSAPGNTIYF.

This chain uses TRBV11-1 with TRBJ2-5; 7 bases are a match to TRBD1. The CDR3 extends over 13 amino acids. Looked up from germline, CDR1 is SGHAT and CDR2 is FQDESV (reference sequence). Trimming took 4 bases from V and 3 from J; bases not matched to a gene: 2. This CDR3 is CASSWGQKETQYF. CDR3 bases: TGTGCCAGCAGCTGGGGACAGAAAGAGACCCAGTACTTC.

This chain joins TRBV12-5 and TRBJ2-2, with D perhaps TRBD1 (7 bases). CDR1 is LGHNT and CDR2 is FRNRAP in the germline V gene. This CDR3 is 16 amino acids long. Trimming stripped 4 bases from V and 5 bases from J, with 17 bases between. CDR3 amino acids: CASGSSGGRGTGELFF. The CDR3 DNA follows: TGTGCTAGTGGTTCCTCAGGGGGGCGTGGGACCGGGGAGCTGTTTTTT.

This chain links TRBV6-5 with TRBJ1-2; no firm D call. Looked up from germline, CDR1 is MNHEY and CDR2 is SVGAGI. V shed 7 bases and J shed 0 bases, with 15 bases lying between them. The CDR3 consists of 15 residues. CDR3 sequence: CASIPQVGTNYGYTF. CDR3 nucleotides: TGTGCCAGCATTCCGCAGGTGGGCACTAACTATGGCTACACCTTC.

The CDR3 nucleotides are TGTGCCAGCAGCTTGGGGACACCTTGGGGCACAGATACGCAGTATTTT. Translating gives CASSLGTPWGTDTQYF. This rearrangement joins TRBV5-4 to TRBJ2-3, with a possible D match to TRBD1 (5 bases). V lost 0 bases and J 1 base, leaving 12 bases between the germline ends. Germline assignment: CDR1 SGHNT and CDR2 YYREEE (reference sequence). This CDR3 comprises 16 residues.

The rearrangement uses TRBV19 and TRBJ1-1; no firm D call. Trimming pared 0 bases from V and 1 base from J, leaving 12 bases between. Germline CDR1 and CDR2: LNHDA and SQIVND (reference sequence). The CDR3 length is 16 residues. This CDR3 reads CASSIDLGRTNTEAFF. The CDR3, as DNA: TGTGCCAGTAGTATAGACCTGGGGAGGACGAACACTGAAGCTTTCTTT.

This clone was recorded once. The chain employs TRBV6-5 and TRBJ2-1, with 11 bases that match TRBD2. The ends lost 6 bases at V and 1 base at J; junction bases unmatched: 2. The CDR3 covers 15 residues. Germline CDR1 MNHEY, CDR2 SVGAGI. In nucleotides, the CDR3 is TGTGCCAGCAGGGGGACTAGCGGATCCTACAATGAGCAGTTCTTC. It specifies CASRGTSGSYNEQFF.

The chain carries TRBV9 and TRBJ1-3; maybe TRBD1 (5 bases). The CDR3 is made up of 14 amino acids. The germline V gene encodes CDR1 SGDLS and CDR2 YYNGEE. Trimming stripped 3 bases from V and 2 bases from J, with 9 bases between. The CDR3 DNA sequence: TGTGCCAGCAGCGGGGGGGTGGCTGGAAACACCATATATTTT. It encodes CASSGGVAGNTIYF.

The V gene is TRBV2, the J gene TRBJ2-7, with D maybe TRBD1 (6 bases). CDR1 is SNHLY, CDR2 FYNNEI, per germline. The length of the CDR3 is 13 residues. V was pared by 7 bases and J by 1 base, with 11 bases between. The CDR3, as DNA: TGTGCCAGCAATATACAGGGATCCTACGAGCAGTACTTC. Protein sequence: CASNIQGSYEQYF.

This rearrangement joins TRBV7-9 to TRBJ1-3; the D is unclear. Germline CDR1 and CDR2: SEHNR and FQNEAQ (reference sequence). The CDR3 covers 14 residues. The V end was cut by 4 bases, the J end by 4 bases, with 11 bases between. CDR3 coding DNA: TGTGCCAGCAGCTCAAATAACGGGGGAAACACCATATATTTT. It yields the protein CASSSNNGGNTIYF.

This chain links TRBV7-3 with TRBJ2-6; TRBD2 might be the D (5 bases). Germline loops: CDR1 SGHTA, CDR2 FQGTGA. V lost 6 bases, J lost 1 base, and 10 bases lay in between. The CDR3 is made up of 15 amino acids. CDR3 loop: CASSSAGSGANVLTF. CDR3 nucleotides: TGTGCCAGCAGTTCCGCGGGTTCTGGGGCCAACGTCCTGACTTTC. The full variable domain, completed using reference TRBV7-3 and TRBJ2-6, is GAGVSQTPSNKVTEKGKYVELRCDPISGHTALYWYRQSLGQGPEFLIYFQGTGAADDSGLPNDRFFAVRPEGSVSTLKIQRTERGDSAVYLCASSSAGSGANVLTFGAGSRLTVL.

This clone was counted between two and nine times. This rearrangement joins TRBV6-5 to TRBJ1-2; 9 bases are shared with TRBD1. The CDR3 length is 13 residues. The J segment lost 3 bases and the V segment lost 6 bases, leaving 2 bases of the junction unmatched. Germline lookup yields CDR1 MNHEY and CDR2 SVGAGI. The DNA for the CDR3 is TGTGCCAGCAGCGGGACAGGGCACTATGGCTACACCTTC. Translated, it gives CASSGTGHYGYTF.